The T cell receptor (beta chain) described here comes from a study of beta chain features in type 1 diabetes. Findings of the study overall: Whether TCRB rearrangement is influenced by HLA type was left unresolved in this analysis. Shortening that was moderate but significant affected the TCRB CDR3s of Type 1 diabetes patients in all four CD4+ subsets.

The CDR3 is 18 amino acids. The germline CDR1 and CDR2 sequences are LNHDA and SQIVND (reference sequence). V was pared by 6 bases and J by 0 bases, with 18 bases between. The whole isolated RNA underwent reverse transcription, so sequencing captured expressed TCRB transcripts. Profiled with immunoSEQ multiplex PCR; TCRdb holds only in-frame clones, not every one. The sample has under 250,000 clones; roughly 14% are singletons. As for this clone: Its antigen is unidentified.

Central memory, naive, regulatory and stem cell-like memory CD4+ cells were sorted by CD45RO/CCR7/CD25/CD127/CD95/CD27. This sequence originates from a man under 40 with type 1 diabetes. Sequencing was carried out using naive CD4+ T cells from blood. The V and J genes are TRBV19 and TRBJ2-6; D gene uncertain. Written as DNA, the CDR3 is TGTGCCAGTAGAACAATATTTGGCCCTCACTCTGGGGCCAACGTCCTGACTTTC. Residues: CASRTIFGPHSGANVLTF. The whole variable domain, remainder taken from reference TRBV19 and TRBJ2-6, is DGGITQSPKYLFRKEGQNVTLSCEQNLNHDAMYWYRQDPGQGLRLIYYSQIVNDFQKGDIAEGYSVSREKKESFPLTVTSAQKNPTAFYLCASRTIFGPHSGANVLTFGAGSRLTVL.